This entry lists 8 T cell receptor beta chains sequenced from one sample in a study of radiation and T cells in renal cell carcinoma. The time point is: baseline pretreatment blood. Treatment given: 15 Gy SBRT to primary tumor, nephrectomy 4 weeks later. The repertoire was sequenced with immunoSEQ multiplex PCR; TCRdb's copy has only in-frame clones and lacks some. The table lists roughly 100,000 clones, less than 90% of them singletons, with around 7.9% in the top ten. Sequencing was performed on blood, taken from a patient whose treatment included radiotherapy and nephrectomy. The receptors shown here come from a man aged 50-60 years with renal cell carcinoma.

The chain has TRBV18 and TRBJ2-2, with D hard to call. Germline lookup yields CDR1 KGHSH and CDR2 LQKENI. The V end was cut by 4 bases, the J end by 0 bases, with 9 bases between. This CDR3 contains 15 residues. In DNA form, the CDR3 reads TGTGCCAGCTCACGACAAGTCGCGAACACCGGGGAGCTGTTTTTT. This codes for CASSRQVANTGELFF.

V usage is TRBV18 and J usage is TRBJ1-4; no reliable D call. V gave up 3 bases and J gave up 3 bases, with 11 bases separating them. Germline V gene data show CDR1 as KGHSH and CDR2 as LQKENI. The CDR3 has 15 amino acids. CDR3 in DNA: TGTGCCAGCTCACCCGGAGAGTTGGCTAATGAAAAACTGTTTTTT. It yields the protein CASSPGELANEKLFF.

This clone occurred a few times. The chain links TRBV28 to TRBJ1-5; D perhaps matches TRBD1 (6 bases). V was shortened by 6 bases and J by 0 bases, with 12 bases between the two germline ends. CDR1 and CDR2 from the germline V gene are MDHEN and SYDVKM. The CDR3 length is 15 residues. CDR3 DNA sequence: TGTGCCAGCAGAGAACAGGGTTATAGCAATCAGCCCCAGCATTTT. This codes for CASREQGYSNQPQHF.

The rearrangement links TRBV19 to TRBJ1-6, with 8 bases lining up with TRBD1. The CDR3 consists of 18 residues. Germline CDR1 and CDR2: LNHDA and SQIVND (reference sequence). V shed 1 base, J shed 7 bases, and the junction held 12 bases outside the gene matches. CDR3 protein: CASSIGGPGQGGNSPLHF. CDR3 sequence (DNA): TGTGCCAGTAGTATAGGAGGGCCCGGACAGGGCGGCAATTCACCCCTCCACTTT. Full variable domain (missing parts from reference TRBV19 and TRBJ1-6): DGGITQSPKYLFRKEGQNVTLSCEQNLNHDAMYWYRQDPGQGLRLIYYSQIVNDFQKGDIAEGYSVSREKKESFPLTVTSAQKNPTAFYLCASSIGGPGQGGNSPLHFGNGTRLTVT.

Written as DNA, the CDR3 is TGTGCCAGCAGTGAAAGCTCCTATAATTCACCCCTCCACTTT. Amino acids: CASSESSYNSPLHF. The rearrangement joins TRBV2 to TRBJ1-6, with D hard to call. The germline V and J ends were trimmed by 2 bases and 0 bases, with 2 bases remaining between them. CDR1 is SNHLY and CDR2 is FYNNEI in the germline V gene. The CDR3 covers 14 residues. Looking up the rest from reference TRBV2 and TRBJ1-6 gives the full variable domain: EPEVTQTPSHQVTQMGQEVILRCVPISNHLYFYWYRQILGQKVEFLVSFYNNEISEKSEIFDDQFSVERPDGSNFTLKIRSTKLEDSAMYFCASSESSYNSPLHFGNGTRLTVT.

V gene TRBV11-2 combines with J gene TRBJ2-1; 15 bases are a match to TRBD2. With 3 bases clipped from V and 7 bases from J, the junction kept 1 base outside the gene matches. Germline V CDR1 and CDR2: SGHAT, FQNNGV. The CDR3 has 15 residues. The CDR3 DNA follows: TGTGCCAGCAGCTTCGGACTAGCGGGAGGGAATGAGCAGTTCTTC. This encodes CASSFGLAGGNEQFF.

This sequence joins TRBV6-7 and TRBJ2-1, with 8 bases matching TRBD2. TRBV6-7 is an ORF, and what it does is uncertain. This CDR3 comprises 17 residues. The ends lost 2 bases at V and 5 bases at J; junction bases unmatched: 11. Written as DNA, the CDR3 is TGTGCCAGCAGTTACGAGGGACGGGGGGGCCATGACAATGAGCAGTTCTTC. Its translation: CASSYEGRGGHDNEQFF.

The CDR3 spells CASSQDRGDTGELFF. DNA for the CDR3: TGCGCCAGCAGCCAAGACAGGGGCGACACCGGGGAGCTGTTTTTT. The J gene is TRBJ2-2, the V gene TRBV4-3; a weak D match, TRBD1 (6 bases). Germline V lookup: CDR1 LGHNA, CDR2 YSLEER. The CDR3 sequence is 15 residues long. V dropped 0 bases and J dropped 3 bases, with 8 bases sitting between them.